The next 13 T cell receptor beta chains were all read from a single sample in a study of control samples from healthy donors and cancer patients (dated by TCRdb to between 2020 and 2021). Preparation of the library involved the immunoSEQ multiplex PCR assay. Not all clones reach the TCRdb copy of this immuneACCESS table, which keeps in-frame sequences only. Checked studies attribute under half of the gap to unresolved V genes and leave the rest unexplained. Counted in this sample were about 150,000 clones; over 85% of them appeared once. The ten largest clones add up to over 2% of the sample. Sequencing was done on a sample of blood. The receptors derive from a man aged 50 to 59 in good health.

The V and J genes are TRBV28 and TRBJ2-1; TRBD2 agrees at 7 bases. The CDR3 is 13 residues long. The junction had 9 bases not matched to a gene; V was cut back by 10 bases and J by 6 bases. From germline, CDR1 is MDHEN and CDR2 SYDVKM. CDR3 nucleotides: TGTGCCATCCTAGCGGACTCTTTCAATGAGCAGTTCTTC. It yields the protein CAILADSFNEQFF.

Here the CDR3 reads CASSLSNFGELFF. In DNA, the CDR3 is TGTGCCAGCAGCCTATCAAACTTCGGGGAGCTGTTTTTT. The rearrangement uses TRBV14 and TRBJ2-2; D not certain. The V gene's germline CDR1 is SGHDN and CDR2 FVKESK. Trimming removed 4 bases from V and 7 bases from J, with 10 bases in between. The CDR3 is 13 amino acids.

CDR3: CAWSVIASPGGGYTF. Written as DNA, the CDR3 is TGTGCCTGGAGTGTGATTGCCAGCCCCGGGGGTGGCTACACCTTC. The V call is TRBV30, the J call TRBJ1-2, with D tentatively TRBD1 (5 bases). This CDR3 comprises 15 residues. Per the germline V gene, CDR1 is GTSNPN and CDR2 is SVGIG (reference sequence). The V end lost 0 bases, the J end lost 7 bases, and 18 bases lay between the germline ends.

The rearrangement links TRBV20-1 to TRBJ2-1, with 7 positions matching TRBD2. Trimming cost V 5 bases and J 10 bases; bases outside gene matches: 2. The CDR3 contains 10 residues. CDR1 is DFQATT, CDR2 SNEGSKA, per germline (reference sequence). CDR3 amino acids: CSAGLEEQFF. DNA of the CDR3: TGCAGTGCTGGACTAGAGGAGCAGTTCTTC.

About this clone itself: Other DNA sequences in this specimen translate into the identical CDR3. The chain has TRBV27 and TRBJ2-2; 7 nucleotides agree with TRBD1. The CDR3 sequence is 13 residues long. The germline V gene encodes CDR1 MNHEY and CDR2 SMNVEV (reference sequence). J lost 4 bases, V lost 6 bases, and 2 bases had no gene match. The CDR3 loop reads CASRAGGTGELFF. The CDR3 nucleotides are TGTGCCAGCAGGGCAGGGGGCACCGGGGAGCTGTTTTTT.

The chain uses TRBV10-3 and TRBJ2-5; 7 positions agree with TRBD2. Per the germline V gene, CDR1 is ENHRY and CDR2 is SYGVKD. With V trimmed by 3 bases and J by 5 bases, 0 bases remained unmatched. The length of the CDR3 is 12 residues. CDR3 in DNA: TGTGCCATCAGTGACGGGGGGGAGACCCAGTACTTC. It translates to CAISDGGETQYF.

The gene calls are TRBV5-1 and TRBJ2-3, with a tentative D call TRBD1 (7 bases). Germline lookup yields CDR1 SGHRS and CDR2 YFSETQ. The V gene lost 4 bases and the J gene lost 5 bases, with 20 bases spanning the gap. CDR3 length: 16 residues. DNA for the CDR3: TGCGCCAGCAGCCCTCAGGGGGGTCAGGGATTAGATACGCAGTATTTT. Protein sequence: CASSPQGGQGLDTQYF.

The V call is TRBV28, the J call TRBJ2-1, with 8 nucleotides matching TRBD2. The V and J ends lost 2 bases and 6 bases, in that order; junction bases with no gene match: 12. CDR3 length equals 17 residues. Germline CDR1 is MDHEN and CDR2 is SYDVKM. In DNA, the CDR3 is TGTGCCAGCAGTTTAACCAGCGGGAGATCCCGCGGCAATGAGCAGTTCTTC. Its translation is CASSLTSGRSRGNEQFF.

The chain uses TRBV18 and TRBJ2-1; TRBD2 aligns across 11 bases. The germline CDR1 and CDR2 sequences are KGHSH and LQKENI. V shed 0 bases, J shed 9 bases, and the junction held 7 bases outside the gene matches. CDR3 length: 16 residues. DNA for the CDR3: TGTGCCAGCTCACCACCTAGCGGGAGGGCCATCGTTGAGCAGTTCTTC. The encoded protein is CASSPPSGRAIVEQFF.

This sequence joins TRBV7-2 and TRBJ2-2; D is uncertain. V shed 3 bases and J shed 4 bases, with 0 bases lying between them. The CDR3 contains 11 residues. Germline assignment: CDR1 SGHTA and CDR2 FQGNSA. CDR3 coding DNA: TGTGCCAGCAGCTTCACCGGGGAGCTGTTTTTT. Its protein product is CASSFTGELFF.

This clone was seen just once. This chain links TRBV20-1 with TRBJ2-7, with 10 bases matching TRBD2. The CDR3 loop spans 15 amino acids. The germline CDR1 and CDR2 sequences are DFQATT and SNEGSKA (reference sequence). The V gene end was trimmed by 3 bases and the J gene end by 3 bases; junction bases not matched to a gene: 8. CDR3 sequence reads: CSASLGASGSYEQYF. CDR3 DNA sequence: TGCAGTGCTAGTCTCGGGGCTAGCGGGAGCTACGAGCAGTACTTC.

The sample holds a few counts of this clone. The chain recombines TRBV11-2 with TRBJ2-7, with D hard to call. The germline CDR1 and CDR2 sequences are SGHAT and FQNNGV. With 5 bases removed from V and 6 bases from J, the gap between germline ends came to 11 bases. The CDR3 is 12 residues long. CDR3 protein: CASSHRSGEQYF. CDR3 in DNA: TGTGCCAGCAGCCACAGAAGTGGCGAGCAGTACTTC.

This sequence joins TRBV27 and TRBJ1-1; D ambiguous. Trimming shortened V by 3 bases and J by 3 bases, and 11 bases separated the two germline ends. Germline loops: CDR1 MNHEY, CDR2 SMNVEV (reference sequence). The CDR3 is 14 amino acids. CDR3 sequence reads: CASSFLGLYTEAFF. In nucleotides, the CDR3 is TGTGCCAGCAGTTTTCTGGGGTTGTACACTGAAGCTTTCTTT.